Each of the 8 T cell receptor beta chains below was sequenced from the same sample in a study of CD8 T cells in ankylosing spondylitis listed by TCRdb under 2017. Preparation of the library involved 5' RACE. The instrument was an Illumina HiSeq 2500. TCRdb took the public reads, trimmed them with fastp at Q25, ran MiXCR for clone calling and kept in-frame beta chains. Each record represents a unique CDR3 protein, reported with the most common genes and DNA among its rows. The sample table contains about 510,000 distinct CDR3 sequences; only one count was recorded for approximately 5.3% of them. Around 3.4% of the sample is held by the ten biggest clonotypes. Study-wide findings and limitations: A TCR beta motif of fewer than 10 highly homologous amino acid variants appeared characteristic of blood from ankylosing spondylitis patients.

No antigen has been identified for these receptors. The source material was blood, either unsorted or a sorted T cell fraction (not recorded which). These receptors came from a male donor with ankylosing spondylitis.

This clonotype was detected ten times or more. The chain recombines TRBV25-1 with TRBJ1-2; the match to TRBD1 covers 9 bases. The CDR3 length is 17 residues. Germline-derived CDR1 and CDR2 are MGHDK and SYGVNS. With V trimmed by 3 bases and J by 4 bases, 12 bases remained unmatched. The DNA for the CDR3 is TGTGCCAGCAGTGAGACGTCCGGGACAGGGATTCTCTATGGCTACACCTTC. Translation: CASSETSGTGILYGYTF.

This clonotype was counted ten times or more. The chain has TRBV7-8 and TRBJ1-4; D is unclear. This CDR3 has 13 amino acids. The germline V and J ends were trimmed by 9 bases and 3 bases, with 11 bases remaining between them. Per the germline V gene, CDR1 is SGHVS and CDR2 is FQNEAQ. The CDR3 here is CASGRLPNEKLFF. The CDR3 nucleotides read TGTGCCAGTGGAAGGCTCCCTAATGAAAAACTGTTTTTT. Variable domain in full (rest from reference TRBV7-8 and TRBJ1-4): GAGVSQSPRYKVAKRGQDVALRCDPISGHVSLFWYQQALGQGPEFLTYFQNEAQLDKSGLPSDRFFAERPEGSVSTLKIQRTQQEDSAVYLCASGRLPNEKLFFGSGTQLSVL.

This chain uses TRBV5-6 with TRBJ2-2; perhaps TRBD1 as D (6 bases). Germline V gene data show CDR1 as SGHDT and CDR2 as YYEEEE. The CDR3 contains 17 residues. V was clipped by 3 bases and J by 5 bases, with 20 bases between them. The DNA of the CDR3 is TGTGCCAGCAGCTCTATGGGTCCGGACAGAAGGACCGGGGAGCTGTTTTTT. Translating gives CASSSMGPDRRTGELFF.

This clonotype was counted only a few times. This chain connects TRBV4-3 to TRBJ2-7, with 7 bases lining up with TRBD2. Germline-derived CDR1 and CDR2 are LGHNA and YSLEER. J lost 2 bases, V lost 2 bases, and 12 bases had no gene match. The CDR3 totals 17 residues. The CDR3 region has the DNA TGCGCCAGCAGCCAAAAGGCGGGGGACGAGGAACCCTACGAGCAGTACTTC. Protein product: CASSQKAGDEEPYEQYF.

This clonotype was counted many times. This chain links TRBV11-2 with TRBJ2-6; no definite D call. CDR1 and CDR2 (germline): SGHAT, FQNNGV. The length of the CDR3 is 20 residues. V was shortened by 4 bases and J by 0 bases, with 22 bases between the two germline ends. CDR3 in amino acids: CASSSQHLTRIYSGANVLTF. Here the CDR3 DNA reads TGTGCCAGCAGCTCGCAACACCTGACACGGATCTACTCTGGGGCCAACGTCCTGACTTTC. Complete variable domain (other parts from reference TRBV11-2 and TRBJ2-6): EAGVAQSPRYKIIEKRQSVAFWCNPISGHATLYWYQQILGQGPKLLIQFQNNGVVDDSQLPKDRFSAERLKGVDSTLKIQPAKLEDSAVYLCASSSQHLTRIYSGANVLTFGAGSRLTVL.

This clonotype was observed at least ten times. The chain's CDR3 is CASSLLGEGARELFF. The CDR3 DNA follows: TGTGCCAGCAGTCTCCTTGGAGAGGGGGCAAGGGAGCTGTTTTTT. The rearrangement uses TRBV12-3 or TRBV12-4 and TRBJ2-2; TRBD1 matches at 7 bases. The CDR3 spans 15 residues. Trimming cost V 5 bases and J 9 bases; bases outside gene matches: 12.

This clonotype came up a few times. The chain combines TRBV20-1 with TRBJ2-3; 10 bases are a match to TRBD2. The CDR3 extends over 14 amino acids. Germline CDR1 is DFQATT and CDR2 is SNEGSKA (reference sequence). The ends lost 6 bases at V and 10 bases at J; junction bases unmatched: 13. The CDR3, as DNA: TGCAGTGCAGCCGGGACTAGCGCTCCGAGGGCGCAGTATTTT. Translated: CSAAGTSAPRAQYF.

This clonotype has ten or more counts. The V gene is TRBV12-3 or TRBV12-4, the J gene TRBJ1-1; the D gene is possibly TRBD1 (6 bases). V lost 9 bases and J lost 3, with 17 bases in between. There are 14 residues in the CDR3. The CDR3, as DNA: TGTGCCAGTTCCCCAGGGGTCCTTCACACTGAAGCTTTCTTT. The encoded protein is CASSPGVLHTEAFF.